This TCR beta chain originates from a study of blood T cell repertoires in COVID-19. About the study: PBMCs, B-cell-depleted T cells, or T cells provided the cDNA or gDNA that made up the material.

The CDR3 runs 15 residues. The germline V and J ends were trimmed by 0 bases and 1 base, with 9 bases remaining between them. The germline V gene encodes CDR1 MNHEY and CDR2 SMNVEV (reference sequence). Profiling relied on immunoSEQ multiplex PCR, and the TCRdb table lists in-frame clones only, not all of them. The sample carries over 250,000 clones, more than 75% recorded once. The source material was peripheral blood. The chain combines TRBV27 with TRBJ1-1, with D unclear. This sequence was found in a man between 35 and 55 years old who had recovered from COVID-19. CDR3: CASSLSRATNTEAFF. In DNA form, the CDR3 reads TGTGCCAGCAGTTTATCGAGGGCCACGAACACTGAAGCTTTCTTT.